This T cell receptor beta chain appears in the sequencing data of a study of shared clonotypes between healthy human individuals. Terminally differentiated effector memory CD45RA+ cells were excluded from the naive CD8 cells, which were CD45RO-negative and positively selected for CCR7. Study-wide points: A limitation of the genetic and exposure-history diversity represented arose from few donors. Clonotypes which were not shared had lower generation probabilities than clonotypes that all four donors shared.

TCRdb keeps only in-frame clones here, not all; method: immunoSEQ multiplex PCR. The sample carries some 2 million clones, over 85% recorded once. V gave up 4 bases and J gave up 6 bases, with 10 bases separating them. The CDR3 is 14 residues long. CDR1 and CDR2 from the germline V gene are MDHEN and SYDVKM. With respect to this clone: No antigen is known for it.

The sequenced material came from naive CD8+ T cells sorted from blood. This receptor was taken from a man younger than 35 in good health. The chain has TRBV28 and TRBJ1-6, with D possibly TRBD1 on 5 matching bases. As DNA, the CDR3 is TGTGCCAGCAGTTGGGGGGACGGTAATTCACCCCTCCACTTT. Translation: CASSWGDGNSPLHF.